The 29 T cell receptor beta chains reported below all come from one sample, sequenced in a study of cytomegalovirus exposure and HLA in healthy donors. The table came from immunoSEQ multiplex PCR; TCRdb's copy has only in-frame clones and leaves some out. The sample lists around 74,000 clones; around four fifths were seen once. Sequencing used PBMCs. The source is a man aged 25 to 45 in good health and CMV-seronegative.

This sequence joins TRBV11-1 and TRBJ1-1, with D possibly matching TRBD1 (6 bases). This CDR3 has 13 amino acids. Trimming removed 7 bases at V and 1 base at J, with 10 bases between. Germline CDR1 reads SGHAT; CDR2 reads FQDESV (reference sequence). In DNA, the CDR3 is TGTGCCAGCAAGGGGGGGTGGAACACTGAAGCTTTCTTT. It encodes CASKGGWNTEAFF.

The rearrangement links TRBV7-6 to TRBJ1-3; a possible D gene is TRBD1 (5 bases). CDR1 and CDR2 (germline): SGHVS, FNYEAQ. Trimming removed 4 bases from V and 1 base from J, with 20 bases in between. CDR3 size: 18 residues. This chain's CDR3 is CASSSRGKERRSGNTIYF. The CDR3 region has the DNA TGTGCCAGCAGCTCCCGGGGGAAGGAGCGGAGATCTGGAAACACCATATATTTT.

The chain joins TRBV2 to TRBJ1-4; 8 bases map to TRBD1. This CDR3 comprises 12 residues. Unmatched junction bases numbered 6, after V lost 10 bases and J lost 8 bases. CDR1 SNHLY and CDR2 FYNNEI come from the germline V gene. The CDR3 reads CATQGAGEKLFF. The CDR3 DNA is TGTGCCACGCAGGGGGCAGGGGAAAAACTGTTTTTT. Full variable domain (rest looked up from reference TRBV2 and TRBJ1-4): EPEVTQTPSHQVTQMGQEVILRCVPISNHLYFYWYRQILGQKVEFLVSFYNNEISEKSEIFDDQFSVERPDGSNFTLKIRSTKLEDSAMYFCATQGAGEKLFFGSGTQLSVL.

V gene TRBV5-6 combines with J gene TRBJ2-5, with 8 bases fitting TRBD2. There are 15 residues in the CDR3. V trimming: 4 bases; J trimming: 1 base; junction bases outside the gene matches: 6. Germline V gene data show CDR1 as SGHDT and CDR2 as YYEEEE. In DNA form, the CDR3 reads TGTGCCAGCAGCCAGCCACTAGCGGCCCAAGAGACCCAGTACTTC. Translating gives CASSQPLAAQETQYF. Full variable domain (missing parts from reference TRBV5-6 and TRBJ2-5): DAGVTQSPTHLIKTRGQQVTLRCSPKSGHDTVSWYQQALGQGPQFIFQYYEEEERQRGNFPDRFSGHQFPNYSSELNVNALLLGDSALYLCASSQPLAAQETQYFGPGTRLLVL.

V usage is TRBV4-3 and J usage is TRBJ1-1; D is unresolved. CDR3 length equals 14 residues. V was pared by 1 base and J by 0 bases, with 6 bases between. The germline CDR1 and CDR2 sequences are LGHNA and YSLEER. The CDR3 sequence is CASSQVGLNTEAFF. The CDR3 nucleotides are TGCGCCAGCAGCCAAGTTGGGCTGAACACTGAAGCTTTCTTT.

The rearrangement links TRBV27 to TRBJ1-5, with no clear D. The V end was cut by 4 bases, the J end by 4 bases, with 11 bases between. CDR3 size: 14 residues. The germline gives CDR1 MNHEY, CDR2 SMNVEV (reference sequence). The DNA for the CDR3 is TGTGCCAGCAGTTCCCGTCCCGGGAATCAGCCCCAGCATTTT. Translation: CASSSRPGNQPQHF.

This clone showed up just once. The chain carries TRBV15 and TRBJ1-5; D is undetermined. The CDR3 length is 14 residues. V lost 0 bases, J lost 2 bases, and 5 bases lay in between. Germline CDR1 is LNHNV and CDR2 is YYDKDF (reference sequence). The CDR3 DNA reads TGTGCCACCAGCAGAGATTATGGCAATCAGCCCCAGCATTTT. Protein product: CATSRDYGNQPQHF.

The V call is TRBV10-3, the J call TRBJ2-2; TRBD1 might be the D (6 bases). V was trimmed by 4 bases and J by 4 bases, leaving 10 bases between them. CDR3 size: 14 residues. Per the germline V gene, CDR1 is ENHRY and CDR2 is SYGVKD. CDR3 region: CAISATGSTGELFF. Here the CDR3 DNA reads TGTGCCATCAGTGCGACAGGAAGCACCGGGGAGCTGTTTTTT.

This clone was counted a few times. The V and J genes are TRBV7-6 and TRBJ1-1, with D possibly matching TRBD1 (5 bases). Trimming shortened V by 0 bases and J by 6 bases, and 14 bases separated the two germline ends. Germline CDR1 and CDR2: SGHVS and FNYEAQ. CDR3 size: 15 residues. CDR3 sequence: CASSLAMGGMPEAFF. The CDR3 nucleotides read TGTGCCAGCAGCTTAGCGATGGGGGGTATGCCTGAAGCTTTCTTT. Supplemented by reference TRBV7-6 and TRBJ1-1, the full variable domain reads GAGVSQSPRYKVTKRGQDVALRCDPISGHVSLYWYRQALGQGPEFLTYFNYEAQQDKSGLPNDRFSAERPEGSISTLTIQRTEQRDSAMYRCASSLAMGGMPEAFFGQGTRLTVV.

The rearrangement joins TRBV9 to TRBJ1-3; D is unclear. This CDR3 has 15 amino acids. The germline V and J ends were trimmed by 0 bases and 3 bases, with 10 bases remaining between them. Germline V gene data show CDR1 as SGDLS and CDR2 as YYNGEE. The CDR3 nucleotides read TGTGCCAGCAGCGTAGGCGGCTTTCTTGGAAACACCATATATTTT. It yields the protein CASSVGGFLGNTIYF.

This chain links TRBV2 with TRBJ2-2, with 11 bases matching TRBD1. From germline, CDR1 is SNHLY and CDR2 FYNNEI. V dropped 4 bases and J dropped 5; count of bases not matched to a gene: 6. The CDR3 runs to 16 residues. In DNA form, the CDR3 reads TGTGCCAGCAGTGTGGGGACAGGGGGTATGACCGGGGAGCTGTTTTTT. Its translation is CASSVGTGGMTGELFF.

The V and J genes are TRBV2 and TRBJ2-1; TRBD2 aligns across 9 bases. CDR1 and CDR2 (germline): SNHLY, FYNNEI. The CDR3 has 18 amino acids. V gave up 8 bases and J gave up 4 bases; unmatched junction bases: 18. The DNA of the CDR3 is TGTGCCAGCCTCATCGCCGCCGATACGACTAGCGGATACAATGAGCAGTTCTTC. This encodes CASLIAADTTSGYNEQFF.

The chain couples TRBV5-1 to TRBJ1-2; 8 bases align to TRBD1. The trim removed 0 bases at V and 8 bases at J, leaving 18 bases unmatched. Germline V gene data show CDR1 as SGHRS and CDR2 as YFSETQ. The CDR3 totals 18 residues. Written as DNA, the CDR3 is TGCGCCAGCAGCTTGGGGGCAGGGGGCGCGTATCTCACCCACGGCTACACCTTC. It is translated as CASSLGAGGAYLTHGYTF.

V usage is TRBV10-3 and J usage is TRBJ2-3, with D maybe TRBD1 (5 bases). The CDR3 is 14 amino acids. V lost 10 bases, J lost 3 bases, and 17 bases lay in between. Per the germline V gene, CDR1 is ENHRY and CDR2 is SYGVKD. CDR3 nucleotide sequence: TGTGCCACTATACAGGCGGCGTTAACAGATACGCAGTATTTT. It yields the protein CATIQAALTDTQYF.

The chain is built from TRBV11-2 and TRBJ2-5, with D unclear. Germline CDR1 is SGHAT and CDR2 is FQNNGV. Trimming left V 5 bases short and J 1 base short, with 11 bases between. The CDR3 loop spans 14 amino acids. In DNA form, the CDR3 reads TGTGCCAGCAGCCCAGAATGGCTCCAAGAGACCCAGTACTTC. This sequence encodes CASSPEWLQETQYF.

V and J are TRBV5-1 and TRBJ1-1; 11 bases are a match to TRBD1. The CDR3 is 16 amino acids. Losses at the gene ends were 1 base for V and 5 bases for J; bases not matched to a gene: 7. Germline values: CDR1 SGHRS, CDR2 YFSETQ. CDR3 coding DNA: TGCGCCAGCAGCTTGTCAGTCGGACAGGGGGCGACTGAAGCTTTCTTT. This gives the protein CASSLSVGQGATEAFF.

The chain employs TRBV4-2 and TRBJ1-5; D may be TRBD1 (6 bases). CDR3 length equals 14 residues. CDR1 is LGHNA and CDR2 is YNFKEQ in the germline V gene. V was clipped by 3 bases and J by 3 bases, with 9 bases between them. For the CDR3, the DNA is TGTGCCAGCAGCCAGGGGACACTCAATCAGCCCCAGCATTTT. Translated: CASSQGTLNQPQHF.

The table lists this clone with a count of one. The chain is built from TRBV6-5 and TRBJ1-2; 7 nucleotides line up with TRBD1. This CDR3 has 15 residues. The germline V gene has CDR1 MNHEY and CDR2 SVGAGI. With V trimmed by 6 bases and J by 7 bases, 14 bases remained unmatched. CDR3 amino acids: CASSREGGLQSGYTF. CDR3 DNA sequence: TGTGCCAGCAGCCGAGAAGGGGGCCTCCAATCTGGCTACACCTTC.

This clone was seen only a few times. V usage is TRBV10-1 and J usage is TRBJ2-7, with 10 bases fitting TRBD2. CDR1 and CDR2 from the germline V gene are WNHNN and SYGVQD (reference sequence). J lost 4 bases, V lost 4 bases, and 4 bases had no gene match. The CDR3 is 14 amino acids. Written as DNA, the CDR3 is TGCGCCAGCAGTGGGACTAGCGGTGGGTACGAGCAGTACGTC. Translating it yields CASSGTSGGYEQYV.

The V gene is TRBV7-6, the J gene TRBJ1-2; 8 bases agree with TRBD1. The ends lost 4 bases at V and 5 bases at J; junction bases unmatched: 21. The CDR3 runs 19 residues. Germline values: CDR1 SGHVS, CDR2 FNYEAQ. DNA for the CDR3: TGTGCCAGCAGCTCCTTAAGGACAGGGCGAGGTACGCGCCTATATGGCTACACCTTC. This gives the protein CASSSLRTGRGTRLYGYTF.

The V and J genes are TRBV11-3 and TRBJ2-5; D not certain. Trimming stripped 2 bases from V and 4 bases from J, with 8 bases between. Germline loops: CDR1 SGHNT, CDR2 YENEEA. This CDR3 has 13 amino acids. The CDR3 loop reads CASSLSQRETQYF. As DNA, the CDR3 is TGTGCCAGCAGCTTAAGTCAGCGAGAGACCCAGTACTTC.

V usage is TRBV9 and J usage is TRBJ1-2; D is unresolved. This CDR3 has 14 amino acids. Looked up from germline, CDR1 is SGDLS and CDR2 is YYNGEE. Trimming stripped 4 bases from V and 4 bases from J, with 14 bases between. The CDR3, as DNA: TGTGCCAGCAGCCTCCCCGGAGGTCCCTATGGCTACACCTTC. Translation gives CASSLPGGPYGYTF.

This chain uses TRBV30 with TRBJ2-3; possible D gene TRBD1, 6 bases. V was trimmed by 1 base and J by 6 bases, leaving 17 bases between them. Per germline, CDR1 GTSNPN and CDR2 SVGIG (reference sequence). The CDR3 extends over 15 amino acids. The CDR3 loop reads CAWSGGLAGADTQYF. The DNA for the CDR3 is TGTGCCTGGAGTGGCGGGCTAGCAGGGGCCGATACGCAGTATTTT.

The V call is TRBV5-1, the J call TRBJ2-3; TRBD1 is a possible D gene (7 bases). Germline V gene data show CDR1 as SGHRS and CDR2 as YFSETQ. With 0 bases removed from V and 3 bases from J, the gap between germline ends came to 14 bases. This CDR3 contains 16 residues. Written as DNA, the CDR3 is TGCGCCAGCAGCTTGGCCCCGACAGGGACTACAGATACGCAGTATTTT. It encodes CASSLAPTGTTDTQYF.

As for this clone: Sequence at one end of the junction differs from germline and may be a read error. The chain links TRBV7-8 to TRBJ2-7; perhaps TRBD2 as D (5 bases). Per the germline V gene, CDR1 is SGHVS and CDR2 is FQNEAQ. The CDR3 totals 13 residues. In DNA form, the CDR3 reads TGTGCCAGCAGCTTTAGAGGGTCCTCCGAGCAGTACTTC. Residues: CASSFRGSSEQYF.

V is TRBV19 and J is TRBJ1-3, with D uncertain. The CDR3 is 13 amino acids. The germline V gene encodes CDR1 LNHDA and CDR2 SQIVND (reference sequence). V was shortened by 9 bases and J by 4 bases, with 13 bases between the two germline ends. Here the CDR3 reads CASPPGPGNTIYF. CDR3 coding DNA: TGTGCCAGCCCTCCAGGTCCCGGAAACACCATATATTTT.

The chain combines TRBV4-1 with TRBJ1-3; D remains ambiguous. This CDR3 contains 16 residues. V was shortened by 1 base and J by 1 base, with 11 bases between the two germline ends. CDR1 MGHRA and CDR2 YSYEKL come from the germline V gene. The CDR3 coding sequence is TGCGCCAGCAGCCAAGGGATTCTGCGGTCTGGAAACACCATATATTTT. Its translation: CASSQGILRSGNTIYF.

The J gene is TRBJ1-6, the V gene TRBV25-1; weak D call: TRBD1 (5 bases). Germline V gene data show CDR1 as MGHDK and CDR2 as SYGVNS. Trimming shortened V by 3 bases and J by 9 bases, and 12 bases separated the two germline ends. The CDR3 loop spans 14 amino acids. DNA for the CDR3: TGTGCCAGCAGTGACAGGGAAGAGAGTTCACCCCTCCACTTT. This translates into CASSDREESSPLHF. Using reference TRBV25-1 and TRBJ1-6 for the parts outside the CDR3, the full variable domain is EADIYQTPRYLVIGTGKKITLECSQTMGHDKMYWYQQDPGMELHLIHYSYGVNSTEKGDLSSESTVSRIRTEHFPLTLESARPSHTSQYLCASSDREESSPLHFGNGTRLTVT.

This clone was counted once. The chain is built from TRBV7-8 and TRBJ2-7; 9 bases fit TRBD1. With V trimmed by 3 bases and J by 4 bases, 7 bases remained unmatched. CDR3 size: 15 residues. CDR1 SGHVS and CDR2 FQNEAQ come from the germline V gene. CDR3 bases: TGTGCCAGCAGCTTCGGACAGGGGCGGGGTTACGAGCAGTACTTC. Translated, it gives CASSFGQGRGYEQYF.